This TCR beta chain comes out of a study of T cell responses to AZD1222 COVID-19 vaccine. Repertoires were generated with immunoSEQ multiplex PCR, while TCRdb's copy carries only in-frame clones and drops some. The table lists 120,000 or so clones, about 86% of them singletons. V shed 9 bases and J 8 bases; nucleotides not matched to a gene: 15. From germline, CDR1 is MNHEY and CDR2 SVGAGI. The CDR3 has 14 residues. The receptor's source is an adult who received the AZD1222 COVID-19 vaccine. This chain connects TRBV6-5 to TRBJ1-2; 7 bases agree with TRBD1. The source was peripheral blood, collected 28 days after the second AZD1222 dose. The CDR3 sequence: CASNPRQGFYGYTF. The CDR3 DNA follows: TGTGCCAGTAATCCCAGACAGGGCTTTTACGGCTACACCTTC.